Sequencing of this TCR beta chain was carried out in a study of healthy donors' naive CD4 and CD8 T cells. Study overall: Donors spanned ages 20-25, 40-50 and 60-70 years, half female.

Germline CDR1 reads SGHKS; CDR2 reads YYEKEE (reference sequence). Unmatched junction bases numbered 7, after V lost 0 bases and J lost 7 bases. The CDR3 has 16 amino acids. Each TCR library used 450 to 600 ng of total RNA and a linear amplification protocol. MiXCR, applied by TCRdb to the reads, yields one record per CDR3 protein. The sample lists approximately 180,000 distinct CDR3 sequences, over 60% occurring once. The chain uses TRBV5-5 and TRBJ1-5; 10 bases fit TRBD1. The clonotype originates from a pool of human donors in good health; the sample pools cells from several healthy donors. The sequencing sample was made of naive CD4+ and CD8+ T cells sorted from blood, pooled from several donors. CDR3 region: CASSLVVGDRGQPQHF. As DNA, the CDR3 is TGTGCCAGCAGCTTGGTTGTCGGGGACAGGGGACAGCCCCAGCATTTT.